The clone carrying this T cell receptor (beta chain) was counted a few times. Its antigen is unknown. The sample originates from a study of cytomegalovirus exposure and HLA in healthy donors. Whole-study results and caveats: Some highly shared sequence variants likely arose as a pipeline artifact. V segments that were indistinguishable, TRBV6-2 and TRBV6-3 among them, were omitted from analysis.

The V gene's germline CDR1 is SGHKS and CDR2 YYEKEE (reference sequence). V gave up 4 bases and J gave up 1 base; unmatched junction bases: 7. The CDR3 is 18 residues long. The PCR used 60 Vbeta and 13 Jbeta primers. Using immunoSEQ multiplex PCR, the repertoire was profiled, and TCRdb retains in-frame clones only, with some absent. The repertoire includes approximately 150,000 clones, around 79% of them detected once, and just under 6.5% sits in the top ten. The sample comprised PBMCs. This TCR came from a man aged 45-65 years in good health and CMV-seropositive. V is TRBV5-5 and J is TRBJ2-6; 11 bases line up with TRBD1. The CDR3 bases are TGTGCCAGCAGCCCGGGACAGGGGGTAACGTCTGGGGCCAACGTCCTGACTTTC. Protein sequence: CASSPGQGVTSGANVLTF.